The TCR beta chain under discussion was sequenced for a study of early T cells in non-severe SARS-CoV-2 infection. On the study more broadly: Sequencing used unsorted whole-blood bulk RNA, so chains lack pairing.

This clonotype was seen at least ten times. The antigen is unknown. Study-wide points: Anti-spike CD8 responses were favored by VDJdb matching, which missed private and CD4 specificities.

Unique molecular identifiers were added to individual cDNA molecules. TCRdb used MiXCR to reprocess the 5' RACE reads, holding one entry per CDR3 protein. The data show around 50,000 distinct CDR3 sequences, around 10% seen once. CDR3 length equals 15 residues. CDR1 DFQATT and CDR2 SNEGSKA come from the germline V gene (reference sequence). The V end was cut by 6 bases, the J end by 2 bases, with 18 bases between. The receptor's source is an adult who was a healthcare worker with PCR-confirmed SARS-CoV-2 infection or an uninfected control (not recorded which). The chain combines TRBV20-1 with TRBJ2-3; tentatively, D is TRBD1 or TRBD2 (5 bases each). The specimen sequenced was whole blood. The CDR3 DNA follows: TGCAGTGCGCCTTCGGCAGGGACCTACACAGATACGCAGTATTTT. This codes for CSAPSAGTYTDTQYF.